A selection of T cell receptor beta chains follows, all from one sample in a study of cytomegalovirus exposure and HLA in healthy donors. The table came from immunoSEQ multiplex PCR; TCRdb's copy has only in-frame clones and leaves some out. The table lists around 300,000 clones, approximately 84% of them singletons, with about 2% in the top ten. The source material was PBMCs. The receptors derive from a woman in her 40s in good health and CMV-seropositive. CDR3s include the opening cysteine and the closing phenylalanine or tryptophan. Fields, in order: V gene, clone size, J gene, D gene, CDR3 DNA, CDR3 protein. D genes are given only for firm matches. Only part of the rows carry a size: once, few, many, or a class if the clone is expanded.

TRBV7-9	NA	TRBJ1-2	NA	TGTGCCAGCAGCTTATTTGGGGGGACTTTCTATGGCTACACCTTC	CASSLFGGTFYGYTF
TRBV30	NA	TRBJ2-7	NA	TGTGCCTGGAGTGTGCCGAGAAAACTACGGAAGCAGTACTTC	CAWSVPRKLRKQYF
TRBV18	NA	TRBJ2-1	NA	TGTGCCAGCTCACGAAGCGGTGCTAGTGAGCAGTTCTTC	CASSRSGASEQFF
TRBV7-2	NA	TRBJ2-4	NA	TGTGCCAGCAGCTTACACGGCAAAAACATTCAGTACTTC	CASSLHGKNIQYF
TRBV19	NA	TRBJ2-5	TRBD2	TGTGCCAGTAGTTGGAGCGGGAGCCTCCAAGAGACCCAGTACTTC	CASSWSGSLQETQYF
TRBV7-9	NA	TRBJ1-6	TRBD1	TGTGCCAGCAGCCACGGAAGACAGGGGCAAAGCTCCTATAATTCACCCCTCCACTTT	CASSHGRQGQSSYNSPLHF
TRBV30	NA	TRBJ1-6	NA	TGTGCCTGGAGTGTAAACCTTTATACAGGGAAGAGCTCCTATAATTCACCCCTCCACTTT	CAWSVNLYTGKSSYNSPLHF
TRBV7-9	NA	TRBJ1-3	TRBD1	TGTTCCAGCAGCTTAGCCTGGGGGACAGGGCCAGGAAACACCATATATTTT	CSSSLAWGTGPGNTIYF
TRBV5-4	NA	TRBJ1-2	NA	TGTGTCAGCAGCATTACAGGTGTTAACTATGGCTACACCTTC	CVSSITGVNYGYTF
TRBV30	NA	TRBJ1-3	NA	TGTGCCTGGAGTGTACAGGCCTACTCTGGAAACACCATATATTTT	CAWSVQAYSGNTIYF
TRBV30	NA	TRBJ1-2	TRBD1	TGTGCCTTACAGACAGGGGGCATAGGCTATGGCTACACCTTC	CALQTGGIGYGYTF
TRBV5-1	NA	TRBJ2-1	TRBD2	TGCGCCAGCAGCCGGACTAGCGGGGGGTACAATGAGCAGTTCTTC	CASSRTSGGYNEQFF
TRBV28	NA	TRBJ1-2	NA	TGTGCCAGCAGTCCTGGCCAAAACTATGGCTACACCTTC	CASSPGQNYGYTF
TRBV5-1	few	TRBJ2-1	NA	TGCGCCAGCAGAGGAGAGTACAATGAGCAGTTCTTC	CASRGEYNEQFF
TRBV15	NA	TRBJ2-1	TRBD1	TGTGCCACCAGCAGAGAAAGGGACAGCTACAATGAGCAGTTCTTC	CATSRERDSYNEQFF
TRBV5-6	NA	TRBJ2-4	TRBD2	TGTGCCAGCAGCCTAACTAGCGGAAGTATACTAGCCAAAAACATTCAGTACTTC	CASSLTSGSILAKNIQYF
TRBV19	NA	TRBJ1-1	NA	TGTGCCAGTAGTATCCTGGTCGGCGGTGAAGCTTTCTTT	CASSILVGGEAFF
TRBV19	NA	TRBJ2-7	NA	TGTGCCAGTAGTATAAATGCGGGCTACGAGCAGTACTTC	CASSINAGYEQYF
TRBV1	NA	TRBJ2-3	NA	TGCACCAGCAGCCAAGGAGAGCGGGAGGACCCAGATACGCAGTATTTT	CTSSQGEREDPDTQYF
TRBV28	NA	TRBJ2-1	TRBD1	TGTGCCAGCAGTTTAGCAGGGGGCAATGAGCAGTTCTTC	CASSLAGGNEQFF
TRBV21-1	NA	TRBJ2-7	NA	TGTGCCACTCAGACGTCCGGGACAGGGGGATCATCCTACGAGCAGTACTTC	CATQTSGTGGSSYEQYF
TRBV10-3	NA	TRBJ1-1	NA	TGTGCCATCAGTGAGTTTCCTGACAGACTGAACACTGAAGCTTTCTTT	CAISEFPDRLNTEAFF
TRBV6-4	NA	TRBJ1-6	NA	TGTGCCAGCCAGACAGGTTCCGAGGGGGCCCTCCACTTT	CASQTGSEGALHF
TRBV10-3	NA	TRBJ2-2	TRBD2	TGTGCCATCAGTGACCGCCCTTTAGCGGGAGACCCCCCCGGGGAGCTGTTTTTT	CAISDRPLAGDPPGELFF
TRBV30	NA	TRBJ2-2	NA	TGTGCCTGGGGGACACCGCCCGCCGGGGAGCTGTTTTTT	CAWGTPPAGELFF
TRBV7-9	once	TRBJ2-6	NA	TGTTCCAGCAGCTACGACAGGATCTCTGGGGCCAACGTCCTGACTTTC	CSSSYDRISGANVLTF
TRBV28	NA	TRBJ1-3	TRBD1	TGTGCCAGCAGTATAACCGGGACAGGGCTCTTGGGTGGAAACACCATATATTTT	CASSITGTGLLGGNTIYF
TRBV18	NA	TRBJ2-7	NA	TGTGCCAGCTCACCGCACAGGGAATCCGAGCAGTACTTC	CASSPHRESEQYF
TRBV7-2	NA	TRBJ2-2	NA	TGTGCCAGCAGCCCTGGACTAAACACCGGGGAGCTGTTTTTT	CASSPGLNTGELFF
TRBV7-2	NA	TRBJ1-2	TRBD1	TGTGCCAGCAGCTTAGAGGGTCAGGGGGGTGGCTACACCTTC	CASSLEGQGGGYTF
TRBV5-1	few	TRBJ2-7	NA	TGCGCCAGCAGCTTTCAGGGGTTGGGCGAGCAGTACTTC	CASSFQGLGEQYF
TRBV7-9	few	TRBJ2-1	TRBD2	TGTGCCAGCAGCTTAGCTAGCGGGAGTGGGGGGTACAATGAGCAGTTCTTC	CASSLASGSGGYNEQFF